One sample yielded the 27 T cell receptor delta chains listed below, sequenced in a study of Vδ1+ human thymocytes. These receptors' targets are unknown. Sequences come from RNA converted to cDNA by reverse transcription. CDR3 amplicons came from multiplex PCR with pooled V-gene forward and constant-region reverse primers. TCRdb reanalyzed the multiplex PCR reads using CATT. The table shows under 25,000 delta-chain clones, with around 32% occurring only once. Findings and limits, study-wide: Thymic TRG and TRD repertoires appeared highly polyclonal, with Gaussian CDR3 length distributions.

Sequencing was carried out using Vdelta1+ gamma-delta thymocytes from the thymus. Subset here: FACS-sorted CD3+ TCRalphabeta- TCRVdelta1+ TCRVdelta2- thymocytes. The receptor source for this set is a boy less than two years old who had congenital heart surgery.

Concerning this clone: The sample has other DNA sequences that encode this CDR3 too. J is TRDJ3 and V is TRDV2; 10 bases map to TRDD3. CDR3 length: 18 residues. The trim removed 5 bases at V and 2 bases at J, leaving 8 bases unmatched. CDR1 and CDR2 from the germline V gene are GEAIGNYY and EKD. CDR3 amino acids: CACGVWGIDPWDTRQMFF. Here the CDR3 DNA reads TGTGCCTGTGGGGTCTGGGGGATAGATCCCTGGGACACCCGACAGATGTTTTTC.

This clone came up a few times. This CDR3 is also generated by other DNA sequences in the sample. The gene calls are TRDV1 and TRDJ1, with a weak D call TRDD3 (5 bases). This CDR3 is built from 20 residues. Germline CDR1 reads TSWWSYY; CDR2 reads QGS. With 0 bases removed from V and 0 bases from J, the gap between germline ends came to 23 bases. The DNA of the CDR3 is TGTGCTCTTGGGGAACTTCGCATGGACTGGAGACCGAAGTACACCGATAAACTCATCTTT. Its translation: CALGELRMDWRPKYTDKLIF.

The V gene is TRDV1, the J gene TRDJ1; 12 bases agree with TRDD3. V shed 5 bases, J shed 1 base, and the junction held 20 bases outside the gene matches. Germline V gene lookup returns CDR1 TSWWSYY and CDR2 QGS. The CDR3 is 21 residues long. CDR3: CALGQGTSGHWGIPITDKLIF. DNA for the CDR3: TGTGCTCTTGGGCAGGGTACTTCTGGCCACTGGGGGATACCTATCACCGATAAACTCATCTTT.

This clone was found a few times. The chain carries TRDV1 and TRDJ1; 9 bases are shared with TRDD3. The J segment lost 0 bases and the V segment lost 2 bases, leaving 19 bases of the junction unmatched. The CDR3 extends over 21 amino acids. The germline CDR1 and CDR2 sequences are TSWWSYY and QGS. CDR3 region: CALGESGFLRTGGGYTDKLIF. CDR3 nucleotide sequence: TGTGCTCTTGGGGAATCGGGTTTCCTCAGGACTGGGGGAGGGTACACCGATAAACTCATCTTT.

The V call is TRDV1, the J call TRDJ1, with unresolved D. V was shortened by 3 bases and J by 12 bases, with 20 bases between the two germline ends. This CDR3 comprises 14 residues. Germline loops: CDR1 TSWWSYY, CDR2 QGS. CDR3 region: CALGDRPLFCTFIF. CDR3 coding DNA: TGTGCTCTTGGGGATCGCCCTCTCTTTTGTACTTTCATCTTT.

V and J are TRDV1 and TRDJ1; 7 bases agree with TRDD3. The CDR3 is 23 amino acids. Trimming at V came to 4 bases and at J to 0 bases, leaving 29 bases not matched to a gene. Germline V gene data show CDR1 as TSWWSYY and CDR2 as QGS. DNA of the CDR3: TGTGCTCTTGGGGGGAAGATCCCGGGTCTGGGGGTCGCTACCTTTACTTACACCGATAAACTCATCTTT. Residues: CALGGKIPGLGVATFTYTDKLIF.

A note on this clone: A read error may be the cause here, since a much bigger clone is one base away. This rearrangement joins TRDV1 to TRDJ1; D is undetermined. Germline-derived CDR1 and CDR2 are TSWWSYY and QGS. V lost 1 base, J lost 0 bases, and 21 bases lay in between. The CDR3 has 19 residues. DNA for the CDR3: TGTGCTCTTGGGGAACGCCCTAGGCTTCGTACCCTAGACACCGATAAACTCATCTTT. Residues: CALGERPRLRTLDTDKLIF.

This clone is deemed medium-sized. The chain couples TRDV1 to TRDJ1; D is uncertain. The length of the CDR3 is 15 residues. The V end lost 3 bases, the J end lost 1 base, and 12 bases lay between the germline ends. Germline-derived CDR1 and CDR2 are TSWWSYY and QGS. CDR3 coding DNA: TGTGCTCTTGGGGAGCTCGTACTGTTCACCGATAAACTCATCTTT. Translated, it gives CALGELVLFTDKLIF.

This clone has just a few counts. The genes are TRDV1 and TRDJ1; 7 positions agree with TRDD3. V shed 0 bases and J 0 bases; nucleotides not matched to a gene: 28. From germline, CDR1 is TSWWSYY and CDR2 QGS. There are 24 residues in the CDR3. The chain's CDR3 is CALGELEPPSPGGPPRGYTDKLIF. The CDR3, as DNA: TGTGCTCTTGGGGAACTAGAGCCGCCCTCCCCTGGGGGGCCCCCCCGGGGTTACACCGATAAACTCATCTTT.

This clone was counted only a few times. The same CDR3 can be traced to other DNA sequences in this sample. V is TRDV1 and J is TRDJ1; 7 bases are a match to TRDD3. Germline CDR1 is TSWWSYY and CDR2 is QGS. V lost 1 base and J lost 0; bases outside the gene matches: 17. CDR3 length: 20 amino acids. The CDR3 is CALGEPLNTPWGLYTDKLIF. CDR3 sequence (DNA): TGTGCTCTTGGGGAACCCCTAAATACCCCCTGGGGGCTATACACCGATAAACTCATCTTT.

The chain employs TRDV1 and TRDJ1; D unclear. Trimming pared 3 bases from V and 0 bases from J, leaving 20 bases between. The CDR3 totals 18 residues. Germline CDR1 is TSWWSYY and CDR2 is QGS. The chain's CDR3 is CALGDPVGAIPYTDKLIF. CDR3 coding DNA: TGTGCTCTTGGGGACCCCGTAGGGGCCATCCCCTACACCGATAAACTCATCTTT.

The sample holds a few counts of this clone. V gene TRDV1 combines with J gene TRDJ1; 11 nucleotides match TRDD3. The CDR3 contains 23 residues. Germline trimming cut 1 base from V and 0 bases from J; bases unmatched to any gene: 22. Germline-derived CDR1 and CDR2 are TSWWSYY and QGS. CDR3 bases: TGTGCTCTTGGGGAACCGCCGGGGGTCCCGGACTGGGGGATAGTACGGTACACCGATAAACTCATCTTT. This encodes CALGEPPGVPDWGIVRYTDKLIF.

This clone has a handful of counts. V gene TRDV1 combines with J gene TRDJ1; 11 nucleotides line up with TRDD3. From germline, CDR1 is TSWWSYY and CDR2 QGS. J gave up 8 bases and V 1 base, and 18 bases lay outside the gene matches. The CDR3 contains 19 residues. Here the CDR3 reads CALGEPTHLLGDRAAKLIF. The CDR3, as DNA: TGTGCTCTTGGGGAACCGACCCACTTACTGGGGGATAGAGCCGCCAAACTCATCTTT.

By sample fraction, this clone is medium-sized. At the DNA level, this CDR3 is encoded by other sequences in the same sample as well. The chain is built from TRDV1 and TRDJ1; 10 bases are shared with TRDD3. Germline CDR1 TSWWSYY, CDR2 QGS. J lost 0 bases, V lost 0 bases, and 16 bases had no gene match. The CDR3 runs to 21 residues. In nucleotides, the CDR3 is TGTGCTCTTGGGGAACTAATCTCTCCCTTGGGGGATACCCCGTACACCGATAAACTCATCTTT. It encodes CALGELISPLGDTPYTDKLIF.

This clone was observed at least ten times. The chain joins TRDV1 to TRDJ1; D tentatively fits TRDD2 or TRDD3 (5 bases each). V lost 1 base and J 5 bases, leaving 35 bases between the germline ends. In germline, CDR1 is TSWWSYY, CDR2 QGS. This CDR3 spans 22 amino acids. CDR3: CALGEPKAFVVQGVPPPDKLIF. CDR3 DNA: TGTGCTCTTGGGGAACCCAAGGCCTTCGTCGTTCAGGGGGTGCCACCTCCGGATAAACTCATCTTT.

With regard to this clone: Sequence at one end of the junction differs from germline and may be a read error. The chain links TRDV1 to TRDJ1; tentative D call: TRDD3 (6 bases). The V gene's germline CDR1 is TSWWSYY and CDR2 QGS. The CDR3 runs to 18 residues. DNA for the CDR3: TGTGCTCTTGGGGAAGGGCTAGAATTGGGGGCCCTCACCGATAACCTCATCTTT. It specifies CALGEGLELGALTDNLIF.

For this clone: The identical CDR3 is also encoded by other nucleotide sequences in the sample. The chain links TRDV1 to TRDJ1; D is perhaps TRDD2 (6 bases). Germline CDR1 and CDR2: TSWWSYY and QGS. Trimming left V 2 bases short and J 8 bases short, with 42 bases between. CDR3 length: 23 amino acids. The CDR3: CALGESSYRGVRLMEWPSSKLIF. Here the CDR3 DNA reads TGTGCTCTTGGGGAATCGTCCTACCGGGGGGTCCGCCTGATGGAATGGCCTTCGAGCAAACTCATCTTT.

To note about this clone: This may stem from a read error, because a much larger clone lies one nucleotide away. J is TRDJ1 and V is TRDV1; no clear D. With 3 bases removed from V and 0 bases from J, the gap between germline ends came to 14 bases. CDR1 is TSWWSYY, CDR2 QGS, per germline. CDR3 length: 16 amino acids. The CDR3, as DNA: TGTGCTCTTGGGGACGGAGGCATACTCGACACCGATAAACTCATCTTT. Residues: CALGDGGILDTDKLIF.

In this sample, this clone turned up a few times. This chain connects TRDV1 to TRDJ1; 11 nucleotides match TRDD3. The CDR3 sequence is 19 residues long. Trimming cost V 4 bases and J 0 bases; bases outside gene matches: 13. The germline CDR1 and CDR2 sequences are TSWWSYY and QGS. Written as DNA, the CDR3 is TGTGCTCTTGGGGTCCGCTTCTCCTGGGGGATACCTTACACCGATAAACTCATCTTT. Its protein product is CALGVRFSWGIPYTDKLIF.

The chain combines TRDV1 with TRDJ1, with 13 bases aligning to TRDD3. The ends lost 8 bases at V and 2 bases at J; junction bases unmatched: 29. The CDR3 has 23 residues. CDR1 is TSWWSYY and CDR2 is QGS in the germline V gene. This CDR3 is CALSPAFLFLRLGDTRRTDKLIF. In DNA form, the CDR3 reads TGTGCTCTTTCCCCGGCCTTCCTCTTCCTTAGACTGGGGGATACGAGGAGAACCGATAAACTCATCTTT.

This clone was counted between two and nine times. The chain uses TRDV1 and TRDJ1; a possible D gene is TRDD3 (5 bases). Trimming shortened V by 0 bases and J by 2 bases, and 7 bases separated the two germline ends. Germline V gene lookup returns CDR1 TSWWSYY and CDR2 QGS. This CDR3 has 14 residues. The CDR3 protein is CALGELGTTDKLIF. In DNA, the CDR3 is TGTGCTCTTGGGGAACTGGGGACGACCGATAAACTCATCTTT.

In regard to this clone: The same CDR3 is also encoded by other DNA sequences in this sample. V usage is TRDV1 and J usage is TRDJ1, with 9 bases lining up with TRDD2. V was clipped by 6 bases and J by 0 bases; unmatched bases: 17. The length of the CDR3 is 19 residues. Germline-derived CDR1 and CDR2 are TSWWSYY and QGS. The CDR3 reads CALGPILPFLPKYTDKLIF. The CDR3 nucleotides are TGTGCTCTTGGCCCCATACTGCCCTTCCTACCGAAGTACACCGATAAACTCATCTTT.

The rearrangement uses TRDV1 and TRDJ1; 8 positions agree with TRDD2. Germline V gene sequence: CDR1 TSWWSYY, CDR2 QGS. J was trimmed by 3 bases and V by 4 bases; bases with no gene match: 13. CDR3 length: 17 amino acids. CDR3 sequence: CALGGLPTAPWPDKLIF. The CDR3 DNA is TGTGCTCTTGGGGGTCTTCCTACCGCTCCCTGGCCCGATAAACTCATCTTT.

The chain has TRDV1 and TRDJ1; 13 positions match TRDD3. This CDR3 is 21 amino acids long. Germline-derived CDR1 and CDR2 are TSWWSYY and QGS. Trimming removed 4 bases from V and 0 bases from J; junction bases left unmatched: 17. Written as DNA, the CDR3 is TGTGCTCTTGGGGCTGAGGCCCCGTACTGGGGGATACGGGCGTACACCGATAAACTCATCTTT. This sequence encodes CALGAEAPYWGIRAYTDKLIF.

This sequence joins TRDV1 and TRDJ1; tentative D call: TRDD3 (5 bases). Germline CDR1 TSWWSYY, CDR2 QGS. The CDR3 has 17 residues. V was cut by 0 bases and J by 0 bases, with 14 bases left in between. The CDR3 DNA reads TGTGCTCTTGGGGAACTGGGGAACTACCGGTACACCGATAAACTCATCTTT. Residues: CALGELGNYRYTDKLIF.

This clone turned up a few times. Other DNA variants within this sample encode the same CDR3. The chain has TRDV1 and TRDJ1; 9 nucleotides line up with TRDD3. The CDR3 runs 16 residues. Unmatched junction bases numbered 15, after V lost 4 bases and J lost 9 bases. Per the germline V gene, CDR1 is TSWWSYY and CDR2 is QGS. The CDR3 loop is CALGVLQPGLGDQLIF. The CDR3 nucleotides are TGTGCTCTTGGGGTCCTACAGCCAGGCCTGGGGGATCAACTCATCTTT.

This rearrangement joins TRDV1 to TRDJ1, with a weak D call TRDD3 (7 bases). The CDR3 contains 22 residues. V was clipped by 6 bases and J by 4 bases, with 39 bases between them. The V gene's germline CDR1 is TSWWSYY and CDR2 QGS. CDR3 residues: CALGANFLVTGDNAYTCDKLIF. The CDR3 DNA reads as TGTGCTCTTGGAGCCAACTTCCTTGTTACTGGGGATAATGCATATACGTGCGATAAACTCATCTTT.